These 26 T cell receptor beta chains were all obtained from the same sample, sequenced in a study of T cell repertoires in cytomegalovirus infection. MiXCR was run by TCRdb on the reads, yielding one entry per CDR3 protein. This table holds about 460,000 distinct CDR3 sequences, 11% found once. Specimen: PBMCs. These receptor sequences come from a human donor in good health (CMV status not recorded). Some clones in this sample may be carry-over from other donors' samples.

The gene calls are TRBV12-3 or TRBV12-4 and TRBJ1-2; TRBD1 matches 8 bases. With V trimmed by 6 bases and J by 5 bases, 2 bases remained unmatched. CDR3 length: 12 amino acids. The CDR3 spells CASRRQGYGYTF. For the CDR3, the DNA is TGTGCCAGCAGGAGACAGGGGTATGGCTACACCTTC.

The genes are TRBV7-4 and TRBJ2-3; 10 positions agree with TRBD2. This CDR3 has 17 residues. Germline-derived CDR1 and CDR2 are SGHVT and SQSDAQ. V was clipped by 3 bases and J by 5 bases; unmatched bases: 11. Here the CDR3 reads CASSLPSGRAGGDTQYF. The CDR3 region has the DNA TGTGCCAGCAGCTTGCCCAGCGGGAGGGCGGGAGGAGATACGCAGTATTTT.

This clonotype appeared many times. This rearrangement joins TRBV2 to TRBJ1-5; tentatively, D is TRBD1 (5 bases). CDR3 length: 13 amino acids. Trimming shortened V by 8 bases and J by 3 bases, and 11 bases separated the two germline ends. Looked up from germline, CDR1 is SNHLY and CDR2 is FYNNEI. The CDR3 region has the DNA TGTGCCAGCGGGCCAGGGATCAATCAGCCCCAGCATTTT. Its protein is CASGPGINQPQHF.

This clonotype came up a few times. V and J are TRBV20-1 and TRBJ2-1; 11 bases agree with TRBD2. CDR3 length: 15 residues. Looked up from germline, CDR1 is DFQATT and CDR2 is SNEGSKA (reference sequence). V lost 3 bases to trimming and J lost 4 bases; unmatched junction nucleotides: 5. In nucleotides, the CDR3 is TGCAGTGCTAGGATACTAGCGGGGGATTACAATGAGCAGTTCTTC. Protein: CSARILAGDYNEQFF.

Ten or more counts support this clonotype. V and J are TRBV6-1 and TRBJ1-5; the D is unclear. The CDR3 is made up of 13 amino acids. Germline V gives CDR1 MNHNS, CDR2 SASEGT. The ends were cut back, 5 bases at V and 5 bases at J, with 10 bases in the middle. The CDR3 protein is CASSQEEHQPQHF. DNA for the CDR3: TGTGCCAGCAGTCAGGAGGAGCATCAGCCCCAGCATTTT.

This clonotype was recorded many times. The chain is built from TRBV4-2 and TRBJ2-7; no definite D call. This CDR3 contains 14 residues. V gave up 6 bases and J gave up 2 bases, with 14 bases separating them. CDR1 and CDR2 (germline): LGHNA, YNFKEQ. CDR3 residues: CASSSGPPTYEQYF. In DNA, the CDR3 is TGTGCCAGCAGTTCCGGGCCTCCCACCTACGAGCAGTACTTC.

J is TRBJ2-1 and V is TRBV28, with D hard to call. In germline, CDR1 is MDHEN, CDR2 SYDVKM. This CDR3 is built from 14 residues. The germline V and J ends were trimmed by 3 bases and 6 bases, with 12 bases remaining between them. Written as DNA, the CDR3 is TGTGCCAGCAGTTTCTGGGGTTCGGGCAATGAGCAGTTCTTC. Amino acids: CASSFWGSGNEQFF.

The chain combines TRBV11-2 with TRBJ2-2, with D perhaps matching TRBD2 (6 bases). From germline, CDR1 is SGHAT and CDR2 FQNNGV. CDR3 length: 17 amino acids. Trimming cost V 5 bases and J 1 base, with 17 bases left between them. This chain's CDR3 is CASSPHAPGLNTGELFF. The DNA for the CDR3 is TGTGCCAGCAGCCCCCATGCACCGGGACTGAACACCGGGGAGCTGTTTTTT.

Many counts were recorded for this clonotype. The rearrangement uses TRBV5-1 and TRBJ2-7; D is possibly TRBD2 (6 bases). CDR1 and CDR2 from the germline V gene are SGHRS and YFSETQ. CDR3 length: 13 residues. The V end lost 4 bases, the J end lost 8 bases, and 16 bases lay between the germline ends. The CDR3 sequence is CASSPGDITQQYF. CDR3 DNA sequence: TGCGCCAGCAGCCCGGGAGATATTACGCAGCAGTACTTC.

The V gene is TRBV5-1, the J gene TRBJ2-1; no clear D gene. The CDR3 is 16 residues long. Germline CDR1 SGHRS, CDR2 YFSETQ. V lost 2 bases, J lost 4 bases, and 16 bases lay in between. Here the CDR3 DNA reads TGCGCCAGCAGCTTCTCGGTGTCAGAGCTATACAATGAGCAGTTCTTC. Its protein is CASSFSVSELYNEQFF.

This clonotype came up many times. The CDR3 DNA reads TGTGCCAGCAGCCCGACAGGCGGGTCGGACAATGAGCAGTTCTTC. Its protein product is CASSPTGGSDNEQFF. The chain recombines TRBV28 with TRBJ2-1; D is perhaps TRBD1 (6 bases). Trimming took off 6 bases at V and 5 bases at J, with 17 bases between the two ends. The CDR3 has 15 residues. Germline CDR1 MDHEN, CDR2 SYDVKM.

This clonotype has ten or more counts. The CDR3: CASSFRDSSQGQYF. CDR3 DNA sequence: TGTGCCAGCAGCTTCCGGGACTCCTCACAGGGCCAGTACTTC. This rearrangement joins TRBV7-2 to TRBJ2-5; either TRBD1 or TRBD2 may supply D (6 bases each). This CDR3 spans 14 amino acids. V lost 3 bases to trimming and J lost 10 bases, with 18 bases between them. Per germline, CDR1 SGHTA and CDR2 FQGNSA.

The genes are TRBV19 and TRBJ1-6, with no clear D. The V end lost 3 bases, the J end lost 0 bases, and 9 bases lay between the germline ends. CDR3 length equals 16 residues. Germline loops: CDR1 LNHDA, CDR2 SQIVND (reference sequence). For the CDR3, the DNA is TGTGCCAGTAGTATTGCGTCGGCCTCCTATAATTCACCCCTCCACTTT. This translates into CASSIASASYNSPLHF.

In its sample, this clonotype was seen many times. The chain employs TRBV19 and TRBJ2-7; the match to TRBD2 covers 10 bases. Trimming at V came to 4 bases and at J to 3 bases, leaving 6 bases not matched to a gene. The germline gives CDR1 LNHDA, CDR2 SQIVND (reference sequence). The CDR3 has 15 amino acids. CDR3 sequence (DNA): TGTGCCAGTAGTACCTGGGCTAGCGGGAGCTACGAGCAGTACTTC. Protein: CASSTWASGSYEQYF.

This clonotype was picked up many times. The rearrangement uses TRBV20-1 and TRBJ2-3; perhaps TRBD1 as D (6 bases). The CDR3 has 14 amino acids. CDR1 and CDR2 from the germline V gene are DFQATT and SNEGSKA (reference sequence). V shed 7 bases and J shed 2 bases, with 16 bases lying between them. The CDR3 reads CSVQGGRVTDTQYF. CDR3 in DNA: TGCAGTGTCCAAGGGGGAAGAGTCACAGATACGCAGTATTTT.

The chain recombines TRBV28 with TRBJ1-3; D ambiguous. The germline V and J ends were trimmed by 3 bases and 1 base, with 16 bases remaining between them. Germline V lookup: CDR1 MDHEN, CDR2 SYDVKM. This CDR3 comprises 17 residues. The CDR3 DNA reads as TGTGCCAGCAGTTTCCAAGTCTTCAGAGGATCTGGAAACACCATATATTTT. Translation gives CASSFQVFRGSGNTIYF.

Only a few counts were recorded for this clonotype. The CDR3 nucleotides read TGTGCCAGCAGCCAAGGGAGTCGGGAGACCCAGTACTTC. Translation gives CASSQGSRETQYF. The chain is built from TRBV14 and TRBJ2-5, with no clear D. The CDR3 has 13 residues. With 1 base removed from V and 5 bases from J, the gap between germline ends came to 8 bases. Germline assignment: CDR1 SGHDN and CDR2 FVKESK.

This clonotype was detected only a few times. J is TRBJ1-2 and V is TRBV5-1; the D is unclear. The germline V gene has CDR1 SGHRS and CDR2 YFSETQ. The CDR3 has 15 amino acids. The V end was cut by 0 bases, the J end by 8 bases, with 17 bases between. CDR3 protein: CASSLAKTGRSGYTF. The DNA for the CDR3 is TGCGCCAGCAGCTTGGCAAAGACTGGCCGGAGCGGCTACACCTTC. The full variable domain, rest sourced from reference TRBV5-1 and TRBJ1-2, is KAGVTQTPRYLIKTRGQQVTLSCSPISGHRSVSWYQQTPGQGLQFLFEYFSETQRNKGNFPGRFSGRQFSNSRSEMNVSTLELGDSALYLCASSLAKTGRSGYTFGSGTRLTVV.

This clonotype came up many times. V is TRBV5-1 and J is TRBJ2-7; weak D call: TRBD2 (5 bases). Per germline, CDR1 SGHRS and CDR2 YFSETQ. The V gene lost 5 bases and the J gene lost 2 bases, with 17 bases spanning the gap. CDR3 length: 15 residues. CDR3 coding DNA: TGCGCCAGCAGGGGGTCGGGGTTCGCGGCCTACGAGCAGTACTTC. Its protein is CASRGSGFAAYEQYF. Full variable domain (remainder filled in from reference TRBV5-1 and TRBJ2-7): KAGVTQTPRYLIKTRGQQVTLSCSPISGHRSVSWYQQTPGQGLQFLFEYFSETQRNKGNFPGRFSGRQFSNSRSEMNVSTLELGDSALYLCASRGSGFAAYEQYFGPGTRLTVT.

This clonotype was detected many times. This chain joins TRBV7-2 and TRBJ2-6; D is unresolved. Germline CDR1 is SGHTA and CDR2 is FQGNSA. With 0 bases removed from V and 6 bases from J, the gap between germline ends came to 15 bases. The CDR3 spans 17 residues. The CDR3: CASSLAVGSRKANVLTF. CDR3 bases: TGTGCCAGCAGCTTAGCGGTAGGGTCACGCAAGGCCAACGTCCTGACTTTC.

This clonotype was seen at least ten times. The chain recombines TRBV11-2 with TRBJ1-1; D unresolved. The CDR3 extends over 14 amino acids. Germline CDR1 and CDR2: SGHAT and FQNNGV. The V end was cut by 1 base, the J end by 3 bases, with 9 bases between. The CDR3 sequence: CASSLVTGYTEAFF. The CDR3 DNA reads TGTGCCAGCAGCTTAGTCACGGGGTACACTGAAGCTTTCTTT.

The rearrangement links TRBV12-3 or TRBV12-4 to TRBJ1-3; TRBD1 might be the D (5 bases). The V and J ends lost 11 bases and 0 bases respectively, with 11 bases between them. The CDR3 extends over 13 amino acids. Here the CDR3 DNA reads TGTGCCGTCAGGGTACTCTCTGGAAACACCATATATTTT. Translating it yields CAVRVLSGNTIYF.

The table lists this clonotype with many counts. The chain employs TRBV6-1 and TRBJ1-5; D gene uncertain. Germline V gene data show CDR1 as MNHNS and CDR2 as SASEGT. Trimming took off 6 bases at V and 4 bases at J, with 10 bases between the two ends. There are 13 residues in the CDR3. This CDR3 reads CASSTYRNQPQHF. Written as DNA, the CDR3 is TGTGCCAGCAGCACTTACAGAAATCAGCCCCAGCATTTT.

This clonotype occurred many times. The V gene is TRBV20-1, the J gene TRBJ2-5, with D perhaps assigned TRBD1 or TRBD2 (5 bases each). The germline CDR1 and CDR2 sequences are DFQATT and SNEGSKA (reference sequence). The V end lost 5 bases, the J end lost 4 bases, and 14 bases lay between the germline ends. CDR3 size: 13 residues. This CDR3 reads CSAGFRDRETQYF. As DNA, the CDR3 is TGCAGTGCTGGATTTAGGGACCGAGAGACCCAGTACTTC.

The gene calls are TRBV6-5 and TRBJ1-5, with no clear D. Trimming left V 2 bases short and J 7 bases short, with 9 bases between. There are 13 residues in the CDR3. Germline V gene lookup returns CDR1 MNHEY and CDR2 SVGAGI. The DNA of the CDR3 is TGTGCCAGCAGTTACAAATTAGGGCAGCCCCAGCATTTT. Protein product: CASSYKLGQPQHF.

This clonotype was seen at least ten times. The rearrangement links TRBV11-2 to TRBJ1-1, with D maybe TRBD1 (6 bases). The germline V gene has CDR1 SGHAT and CDR2 FQNNGV. The ends were cut back, 5 bases at V and 0 bases at J, with 13 bases in the middle. This CDR3 is built from 15 residues. CDR3 sequence: CASSRRRGVNTEAFF. CDR3 sequence (DNA): TGTGCCAGCAGCCGTCGTAGGGGGGTGAACACTGAAGCTTTCTTT.